The present entry profiles one T cell receptor (beta chain) with its context. The repertoire was sequenced with immunoSEQ multiplex PCR; TCRdb's copy has only in-frame clones and lacks some. The repertoire holds 300,000 to 400,000 clones, with more than 80% as singletons. This specimen belongs to a study of blood T cell repertoires in COVID-19. On the study more broadly: Both acute and convalescent COVID-19 samples were obtained from the United States, Italy and Spain. Sources were T cells, B-cell-depleted T cells, or PBMCs; the material itself was cDNA or gDNA.

Participants were aged about 18 to 95 years, lived in around 22 US areas, and enrolled virtually. Each recovered donor of Cohort 3 presented with two negative PCRs, clearance, or symptom resolution. V trimming: 4 bases; J trimming: 0 bases; junction bases outside the gene matches: 0. The CDR3 has 14 amino acids. Germline lookup yields CDR1 MDHEN and CDR2 SYDVKM. This clonotype was obtained from a young man who had recovered from COVID-19. The sequenced material came from PBMCs or T cells enriched from blood (not recorded which). This rearrangement joins TRBV28 to TRBJ1-5, with TRBD1 matching 7 bases. The CDR3 bases are TGTGCCAGCAGTTACAGGGGTAGCAATCAGCCCCAGCATTTT. Its protein is CASSYRGSNQPQHF.